This T cell receptor (beta chain) was recorded in a study of blood T cell repertoires in COVID-19. Repertoires were generated with immunoSEQ multiplex PCR, while TCRdb's copy carries only in-frame clones and drops some. The data hold about 110,000 clones, with 88% observed a single time. Germline values: CDR1 MGHRA, CDR2 YSYEKL. This CDR3 has 18 residues. V dropped 4 bases and J dropped 0; count of bases not matched to a gene: 10. The source of this sequence is a human donor in a cohort sampled during active COVID-19. The specimen was peripheral blood. The chain carries TRBV4-1 and TRBJ2-2; 8 bases align to TRBD2. The CDR3 nucleotides read TGCGCCAGCAGCCCCGGGAGGCGGGGGGTAGCGAACACCGGGGAGCTGTTTTTT. Translation: CASSPGRRGVANTGELFF.